This entry lists 19 T cell receptor beta chains sequenced from one sample in a study of molecular identifiers for immune sequencing clone quantification. TCRdb reprocessed the PCR reads with MiXCR, giving one entry per CDR3 protein. The sample has 400,000 to 600,000 distinct CDR3 sequences, 20% to 25% seen once. Sequences were obtained from naive CD8+ T cells from blood, with Jurkat cell RNA spiked in. Subset described: FACS-sorted CD8+CD4-CCR7+CD45RA+ naive T cells. The receptors come from a human donor in good health. Some libraries in this study had Jurkat cell RNA spiked in.

This chain connects TRBV4-1 to TRBJ2-7; D ambiguous. Germline V gene lookup returns CDR1 MGHRA and CDR2 YSYEKL. With 0 bases removed from V and 1 base from J, the gap between germline ends came to 10 bases. The CDR3 totals 15 residues. CDR3 nucleotides: TGCGCCAGCAGCCAAGAAGTCAGGCCTTCCTACGAGCAGTACTTC. Amino acids: CASSQEVRPSYEQYF.

The chain joins TRBV19 to TRBJ2-7; D unresolved. Germline-derived CDR1 and CDR2 are LNHDA and SQIVND (reference sequence). Trimming removed 7 bases at V and 2 bases at J, with 18 bases between. CDR3 size: 15 residues. The CDR3 protein is CASTQSAQEPYEQYF. The DNA of the CDR3 is TGTGCCAGTACCCAATCGGCCCAGGAACCCTACGAGCAGTACTTC.

The V call is TRBV11-2, the J call TRBJ2-1; a weak D match, TRBD2 (6 bases). CDR3 length: 17 amino acids. Germline lookup yields CDR1 SGHAT and CDR2 FQNNGV. V lost 5 bases and J lost 0, with 17 bases in between. The DNA for the CDR3 is TGTGCCAGCAGCCCCAGGGTCCGGGGGAGCTCCTACAATGAGCAGTTCTTC. Residues: CASSPRVRGSSYNEQFF. The complete variable domain, with remaining parts taken from reference TRBV11-2 and TRBJ2-1, reads EAGVAQSPRYKIIEKRQSVAFWCNPISGHATLYWYQQILGQGPKLLIQFQNNGVVDDSQLPKDRFSAERLKGVDSTLKIQPAKLEDSAVYLCASSPRVRGSSYNEQFFGPGTRLTVL.

This clonotype was detected ten times or more. This chain connects TRBV4-3 to TRBJ1-1; D is perhaps TRBD1 (6 bases). CDR3 length equals 15 residues. In germline, CDR1 is LGHNA, CDR2 YSLEER. Between the trimmed V and J ends, which lost 0 bases and 6 bases, there was a span of 14 bases. CDR3 residues: CASSQDWGAGAEAFF. DNA for the CDR3: TGCGCCAGCAGCCAAGATTGGGGGGCAGGGGCTGAAGCTTTCTTT.

J is TRBJ2-7 and V is TRBV5-1, with 8 positions matching TRBD1. The CDR3 sequence is 17 residues long. The trim removed 0 bases at V and 6 bases at J, leaving 14 bases unmatched. From germline, CDR1 is SGHRS and CDR2 YFSETQ. The CDR3 nucleotides read TGCGCCAGCAGCTTGGATGGCTTTGGGCAGGGGGCGTTCGAGCAGTACTTC. This codes for CASSLDGFGQGAFEQYF.

This clonotype was seen repeatedly, ten times or more. The V gene is TRBV6-2 or TRBV6-3, the J gene TRBJ2-3; 9 nucleotides match TRBD2. The J segment lost 9 bases and the V segment lost 0 bases, leaving 13 bases of the junction unmatched. CDR1 and CDR2 (germline): MNHEY, SVGEGT. The length of the CDR3 is 17 residues. The CDR3 loop reads CASSYSIVAGALLTQYF. The CDR3 DNA is TGTGCCAGCAGTTACTCGATAGTAGCGGGGGCCCTCCTGACGCAGTATTTT.

Note on this clonotype: A much larger clone differs from this one at a single base, so this may be a read error. The J gene is TRBJ1-1, the V gene TRBV12-3 or TRBV12-4, with TRBD1 matching 7 bases. CDR3 length: 15 amino acids. V gave up 6 bases and J gave up 6 bases; unmatched junction bases: 13. In nucleotides, the CDR3 is TGTGCCAGCAGCTCCCAGGGGGGTCCTTATTCTGAAGCTTTCTTT. Encoded protein: CASSSQGGPYSEAFF.

This clonotype was counted only a few times. The rearrangement links TRBV5-3 to TRBJ2-5; D may be TRBD1 (6 bases). TRBV5-3 is treated as an ORF (open reading frame) with a function not yet certain. Trimming removed 8 bases at V and 5 bases at J, with 16 bases between. The CDR3 contains 13 residues. CDR3 nucleotide sequence: TGTGCCAGCAAGTGGGGGCCCGAGGAGACCCAGTACTTC. It is translated as CASKWGPEETQYF.

The sample holds many counts of this clonotype. The rearrangement links TRBV27 to TRBJ2-3, with D unclear. Trimming cost V 4 bases and J 6 bases, with 11 bases left between them. Looked up from germline, CDR1 is MNHEY and CDR2 is SMNVEV (reference sequence). This CDR3 comprises 13 residues. In nucleotides, the CDR3 is TGTGCCAGCAGTTCCATTCCCAACGATACGCAGTATTTT. Amino acid sequence: CASSSIPNDTQYF.

J is TRBJ2-1 and V is TRBV18; D is uncertain. Trimming stripped 6 bases from V and 1 base from J, with 7 bases between. The CDR3 spans 13 residues. CDR1 is KGHSH, CDR2 LQKENI, per germline. The CDR3 protein is CASSEWSYNEQFF. The CDR3 DNA reads TGTGCCAGCTCGGAGTGGTCCTACAATGAGCAGTTCTTC.

There are a few counts of this clonotype. The chain joins TRBV5-6 to TRBJ2-3; 10 bases fit TRBD2. J was trimmed by 2 bases and V by 4 bases; bases with no gene match: 7. Germline CDR1 and CDR2: SGHDT and YYEEEE. This CDR3 comprises 16 residues. The CDR3: CASSGGTSALTDTQYF. The DNA for the CDR3 is TGTGCCAGCAGCGGGGGGACTAGCGCTCTCACAGATACGCAGTATTTT.

In its sample, this clonotype was seen a few times. The chain couples TRBV15 to TRBJ2-3, with D possibly being TRBD2 (6 bases). V was clipped by 3 bases and J by 4 bases, with 8 bases between them. The CDR3 has 13 amino acids. The germline CDR1 and CDR2 sequences are LNHNV and YYDKDF (reference sequence). CDR3 region: CATSSRLADTQYF. The CDR3 nucleotides read TGTGCCACCAGCAGCAGACTAGCAGATACGCAGTATTTT.

This clonotype was seen more than once but under ten times. The rearrangement joins TRBV20-1 to TRBJ2-7; unclear D gene. CDR3 length: 13 residues. Trimming pared 3 bases from V and 3 bases from J, leaving 12 bases between. From germline, CDR1 is DFQATT and CDR2 SNEGSKA (reference sequence). CDR3 sequence (DNA): TGCAGTGCTAGGGTTAGAACACACTACGAGCAGTACTTC. It codes for CSARVRTHYEQYF.

This clonotype was observed at least ten times. An end of the junction differs from the germline gene, which may be a read error. The chain is built from TRBV6-6 and TRBJ2-5, with TRBD1 identical over 9 bases. Germline CDR1 and CDR2: MNHNY and SVGAGI (reference sequence). CDR3 length equals 18 residues. CDR3 sequence: CASRYSGQGSFRRETQYF. DNA for the CDR3: TGTGCCAGCAGATACTCGGGACAGGGCTCTTTTCGGAGAGAGACCCAGTACTTC.

The gene calls are TRBV20-1 and TRBJ1-3; D is ambiguous. V dropped 7 bases and J dropped 0 bases, with 13 bases sitting between them. Looked up from germline, CDR1 is DFQATT and CDR2 is SNEGSKA (reference sequence). This CDR3 spans 14 amino acids. The CDR3 nucleotides read TGCAGTGTAGTCAGGATCCTCTCTGGAAACACCATATATTTT. Its protein is CSVVRILSGNTIYF.

This clonotype has a handful of counts. The chain joins TRBV6-2 or TRBV6-3 to TRBJ2-5; maybe TRBD1 (6 bases). CDR1 MNHEY and CDR2 SVGEGT come from the germline V gene. This CDR3 has 12 residues. V shed 11 bases and J shed 2 bases, with 12 bases lying between them. In DNA, the CDR3 is TGTGCCGTCACGGGACAACAAGAGACCCAGTACTTC. As protein: CAVTGQQETQYF.

J is TRBJ2-5 and V is TRBV4-1; D is possibly TRBD2 (5 bases). CDR3 length: 16 amino acids. Germline CDR1 is MGHRA and CDR2 is YSYEKL. With 1 base removed from V and 2 bases from J, the gap between germline ends came to 14 bases. CDR3 loop: CASSQASGFGQETQYF. CDR3 in DNA: TGCGCCAGCAGCCAAGCCTCGGGATTTGGGCAAGAGACCCAGTACTTC.

This clonotype showed up many times. The chain is built from TRBV12-3 or TRBV12-4 and TRBJ2-5, with D unclear. V gave up 6 bases and J gave up 5 bases, with 19 bases separating them. The CDR3 consists of 15 residues. The CDR3 DNA sequence: TGTGCCAGCAGCCGGTATATTACAACGGCGGAGACCCAGTACTTC. Encoded protein: CASSRYITTAETQYF.

The V call is TRBV30, the J call TRBJ2-3; 9 nucleotides line up with TRBD2. V was clipped by 0 bases and J by 5 bases; unmatched bases: 6. The length of the CDR3 is 15 residues. Germline CDR1 reads GTSNPN; CDR2 reads SVGIG (reference sequence). The CDR3 DNA reads as TGTGCCTGGAGTGTATTAGCGGGAGAGGGAGATACGCAGTATTTT. Translated: CAWSVLAGEGDTQYF.